This record covers a single TCR beta chain. Germline V gene lookup returns CDR1 SGHTA and CDR2 FQGNSA. The ends were cut back, 2 bases at V and 0 bases at J, with 16 bases in the middle. The CDR3 spans 17 residues. Clones were read by immunoSEQ multiplex PCR, and TCRdb kept only the in-frame ones, dropping some. The table shows about 86,000 clones, with less than 95% occurring only once. The sample originates from a study of T cell changes during pregnancy in multiple sclerosis. This receptor was identified in a female donor in good health, enrolled as a control in a pregnancy study. This specimen consisted of peripheral blood, obtained in the first trimester of pregnancy. The rearrangement joins TRBV7-2 to TRBJ1-1, with D possibly matching TRBD1 (6 bases). The CDR3 protein is CASSLNPVTGMNTEAFF. The DNA for the CDR3 is TGTGCCAGCAGCTTAAACCCAGTTACAGGGATGAACACTGAAGCTTTCTTT.